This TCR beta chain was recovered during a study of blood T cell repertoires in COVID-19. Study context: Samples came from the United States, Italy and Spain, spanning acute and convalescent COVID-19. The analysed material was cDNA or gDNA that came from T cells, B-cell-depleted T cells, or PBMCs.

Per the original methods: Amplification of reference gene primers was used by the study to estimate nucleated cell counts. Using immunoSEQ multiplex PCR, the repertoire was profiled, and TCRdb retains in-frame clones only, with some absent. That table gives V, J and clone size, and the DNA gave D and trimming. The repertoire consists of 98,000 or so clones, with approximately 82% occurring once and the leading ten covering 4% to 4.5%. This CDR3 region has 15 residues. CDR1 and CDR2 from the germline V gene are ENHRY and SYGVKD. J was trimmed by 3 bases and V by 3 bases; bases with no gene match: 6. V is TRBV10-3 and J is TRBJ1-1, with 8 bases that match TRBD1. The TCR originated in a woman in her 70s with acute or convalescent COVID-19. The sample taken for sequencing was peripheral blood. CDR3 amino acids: CAISEKQGEDTEAFF. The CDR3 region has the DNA TGTGCCATCAGTGAAAAACAGGGGGAGGACACTGAAGCTTTCTTT.